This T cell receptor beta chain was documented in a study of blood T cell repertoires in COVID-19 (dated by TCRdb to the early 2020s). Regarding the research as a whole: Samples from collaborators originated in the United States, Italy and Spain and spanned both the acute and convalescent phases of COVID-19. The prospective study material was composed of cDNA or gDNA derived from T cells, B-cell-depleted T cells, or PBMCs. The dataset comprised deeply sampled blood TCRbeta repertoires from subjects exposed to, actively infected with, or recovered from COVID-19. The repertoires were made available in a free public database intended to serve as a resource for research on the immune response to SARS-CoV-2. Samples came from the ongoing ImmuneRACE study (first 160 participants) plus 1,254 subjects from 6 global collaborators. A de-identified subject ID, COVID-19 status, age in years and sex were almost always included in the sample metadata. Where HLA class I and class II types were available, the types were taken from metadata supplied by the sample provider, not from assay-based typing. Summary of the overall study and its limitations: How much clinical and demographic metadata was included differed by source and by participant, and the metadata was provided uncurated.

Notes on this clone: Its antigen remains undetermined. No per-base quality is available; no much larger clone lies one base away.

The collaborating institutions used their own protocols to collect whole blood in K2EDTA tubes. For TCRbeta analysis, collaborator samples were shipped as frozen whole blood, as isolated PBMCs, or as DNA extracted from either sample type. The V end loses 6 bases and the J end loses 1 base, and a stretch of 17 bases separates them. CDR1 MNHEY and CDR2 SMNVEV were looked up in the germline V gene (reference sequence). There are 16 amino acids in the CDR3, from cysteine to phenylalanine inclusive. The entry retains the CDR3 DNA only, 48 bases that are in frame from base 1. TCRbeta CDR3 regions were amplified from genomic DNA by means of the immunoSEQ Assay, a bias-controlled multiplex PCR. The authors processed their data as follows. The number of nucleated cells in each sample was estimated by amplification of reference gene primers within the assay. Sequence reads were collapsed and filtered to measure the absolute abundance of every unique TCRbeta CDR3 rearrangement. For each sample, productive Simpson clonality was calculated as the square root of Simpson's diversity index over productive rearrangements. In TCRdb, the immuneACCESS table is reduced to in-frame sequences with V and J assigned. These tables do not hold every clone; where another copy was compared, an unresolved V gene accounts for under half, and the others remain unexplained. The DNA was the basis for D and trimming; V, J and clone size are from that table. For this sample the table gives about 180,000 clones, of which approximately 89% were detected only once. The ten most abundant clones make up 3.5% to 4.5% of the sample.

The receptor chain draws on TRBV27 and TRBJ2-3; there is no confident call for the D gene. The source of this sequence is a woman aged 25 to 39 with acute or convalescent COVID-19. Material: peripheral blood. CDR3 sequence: CASSPLFSLGTDTQYF. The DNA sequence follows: TGTGCCAGCAGCCCCCTCTTCTCCCTAGGCACAGATACGCAGTATTTT.